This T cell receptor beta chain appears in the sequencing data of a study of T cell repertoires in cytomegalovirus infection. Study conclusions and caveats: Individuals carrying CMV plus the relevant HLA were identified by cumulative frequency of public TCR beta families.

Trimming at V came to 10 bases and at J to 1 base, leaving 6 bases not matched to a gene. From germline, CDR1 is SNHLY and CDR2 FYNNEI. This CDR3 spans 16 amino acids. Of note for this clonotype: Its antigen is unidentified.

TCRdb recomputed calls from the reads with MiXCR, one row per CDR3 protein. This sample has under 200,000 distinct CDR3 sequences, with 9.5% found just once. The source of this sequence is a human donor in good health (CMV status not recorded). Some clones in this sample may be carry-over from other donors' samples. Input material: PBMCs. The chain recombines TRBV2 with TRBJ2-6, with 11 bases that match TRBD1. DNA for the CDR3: TGTGCCACCCACCGGGACAGGGGGTCTGGGGCCAACGTCCTGACTTTC. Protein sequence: CATHRDRGSGANVLTF. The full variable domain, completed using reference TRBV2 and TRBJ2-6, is EPEVTQTPSHQVTQMGQEVILRCVPISNHLYFYWYRQILGQKVEFLVSFYNNEISEKSEIFDDQFSVERPDGSNFTLKIRSTKLEDSAMYFCATHRDRGSGANVLTFGAGSRLTVL.